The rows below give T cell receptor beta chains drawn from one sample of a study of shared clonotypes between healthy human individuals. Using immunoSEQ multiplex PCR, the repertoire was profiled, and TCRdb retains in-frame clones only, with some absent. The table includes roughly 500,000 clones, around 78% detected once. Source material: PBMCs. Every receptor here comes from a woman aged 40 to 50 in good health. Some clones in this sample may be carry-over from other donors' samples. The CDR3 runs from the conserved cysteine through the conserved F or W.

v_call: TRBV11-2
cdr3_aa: CASSLIGQGPGGYTF

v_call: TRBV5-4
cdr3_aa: CASSLGTDYGYTF

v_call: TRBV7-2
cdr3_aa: CAVGRVNQPQHF

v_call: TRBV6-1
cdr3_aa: CASSNLQGFTGELFF

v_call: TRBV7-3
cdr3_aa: CASSLGRGSTGELFF

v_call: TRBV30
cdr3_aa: CAWKLDGNTGELFF

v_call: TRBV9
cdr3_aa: CASSVGQGVSTDTQYF

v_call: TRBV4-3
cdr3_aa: CASSQDHGRMEAFF

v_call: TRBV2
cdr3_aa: CATVGTPGNTIYF

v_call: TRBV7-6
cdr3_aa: CASSFRLGQETQYF

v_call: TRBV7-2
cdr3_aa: CASSLALGLAGPEQYF

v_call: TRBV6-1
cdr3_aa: CASSEGSSGYEQYF

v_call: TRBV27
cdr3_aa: CASSSQWYGTEAFF

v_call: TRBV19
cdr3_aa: CASSQGHNTEAFF

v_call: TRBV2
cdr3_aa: CASSPDRAGTEAFF

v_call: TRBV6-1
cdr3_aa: CASSDLGAHGYTF

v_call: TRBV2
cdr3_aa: CASSPPWAQNIQYF

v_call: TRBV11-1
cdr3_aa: CASSLDRNTGELFF

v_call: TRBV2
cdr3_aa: CASLAQLSTDTQYF

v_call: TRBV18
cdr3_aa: CASSLGTFRRPHEQYF

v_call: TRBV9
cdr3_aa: CASSEGPSPTGTDTGELFF

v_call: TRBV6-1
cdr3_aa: CGEPDTGELFF

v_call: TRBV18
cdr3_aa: CASSPLIASTEAFF